The next 27 T cell receptor beta chains were all read from a single sample in a study of blood T cell repertoires in COVID-19. Sequencing used immunoSEQ multiplex PCR; TCRdb keeps in-frame clones, though not all of them. The sample has 300,000 to 350,000 clones, about 90% seen once; the top ten hold about 2.3%. Specimen: peripheral blood. The source of these receptors is a man between 18 and 29 years old with active or convalescent COVID-19.

This chain uses TRBV5-1 with TRBJ1-6; possible D gene TRBD1, 5 bases. The CDR3 is made up of 13 amino acids. Trimming removed 4 bases from V and 9 bases from J, with 11 bases in between. The V gene's germline CDR1 is SGHRS and CDR2 YFSETQ. CDR3 DNA: TGCGCCAGCAGCGCCCCCGGGGGTTCACCCCTCCACTTT. Amino acids: CASSAPGGSPLHF.

This chain joins TRBV7-6 and TRBJ2-5; 7 positions match TRBD1. The CDR3 spans 16 residues. V shed 4 bases, J shed 0 bases, and the junction held 8 bases outside the gene matches. CDR1 and CDR2 from the germline V gene are SGHVS and FNYEAQ. The CDR3 DNA sequence: TGTGCCAGCAGCTCCCGGGACAGCTTGTACCAAGAGACCCAGTACTTC. Amino acid sequence: CASSSRDSLYQETQYF.

In regard to this clone: The same CDR3 also results from other DNA sequences found in this sample. The V call is TRBV19, the J call TRBJ1-2; D possibly corresponds to TRBD1 (5 bases). The CDR3 loop spans 12 amino acids. Germline V gene lookup returns CDR1 LNHDA and CDR2 SQIVND (reference sequence). Trimming shortened V by 5 bases and J by 8 bases, and 12 bases separated the two germline ends. As DNA, the CDR3 is TGTGCCAGTAGTCCAGGGCTCGGGGGCTACACCTTC. It yields the protein CASSPGLGGYTF.

The chain links TRBV5-1 to TRBJ1-4, with D unclear. The V end was cut by 2 bases, the J end by 4 bases, with 6 bases between. This CDR3 is 13 amino acids long. Looked up from germline, CDR1 is SGHRS and CDR2 is YFSETQ. This CDR3 is CASSLGDNEKLFF. The CDR3 DNA sequence: TGCGCCAGCAGCTTAGGAGATAATGAAAAACTGTTTTTT.

The rearrangement uses TRBV11-2 and TRBJ1-2; maybe TRBD1 (5 bases). Germline V gives CDR1 SGHAT, CDR2 FQNNGV. The ends were cut back, 5 bases at V and 5 bases at J, with 15 bases in the middle. CDR3 length: 14 residues. In DNA form, the CDR3 reads TGTGCCAGCAGCCCTCCCGGGACTCTTTATGGCTACACCTTC. Residues: CASSPPGTLYGYTF.

V is TRBV5-1 and J is TRBJ2-7, with TRBD2 matching over 7 bases. From germline, CDR1 is SGHRS and CDR2 YFSETQ. J lost 1 base, V lost 1 base, and 5 bases had no gene match. The CDR3 loop spans 15 amino acids. The DNA of the CDR3 is TGCGCCAGCAGCTTGAATCTAGCGGTTTCCTACGAGCAGTACTTC. Amino acids: CASSLNLAVSYEQYF. The full variable domain, with the rest looked up from reference TRBV5-1 and TRBJ2-7, is KAGVTQTPRYLIKTRGQQVTLSCSPISGHRSVSWYQQTPGQGLQFLFEYFSETQRNKGNFPGRFSGRQFSNSRSEMNVSTLELGDSALYLCASSLNLAVSYEQYFGPGTRLTVT.

The chain carries TRBV25-1 and TRBJ1-6; 10 positions agree with TRBD1. Germline V lookup: CDR1 MGHDK, CDR2 SYGVNS. V lost 4 bases, J lost 7 bases, and 7 bases stayed unmatched. The CDR3 consists of 16 residues. The CDR3 region is CASSVLGTGDNSPLHF. In nucleotides, the CDR3 is TGTGCCAGCAGTGTATTAGGGACAGGGGACAATTCACCCCTCCACTTT.

The chain is built from TRBV7-9 and TRBJ2-1; D unresolved. V was cut by 5 bases and J by 0 bases, with 11 bases left in between. The CDR3 totals 15 residues. The germline V gene encodes CDR1 SEHNR and CDR2 FQNEAQ (reference sequence). This chain's CDR3 is CASSPDMSSYNEQFF. CDR3 nucleotide sequence: TGTGCCAGCAGCCCCGACATGAGCTCCTACAATGAGCAGTTCTTC.

J is TRBJ1-5 and V is TRBV2; weak D call: TRBD1 (6 bases). Trimming took 6 bases from V and 9 from J, leaving 18 bases between them. The CDR3 has 14 amino acids. CDR1 is SNHLY, CDR2 FYNNEI, per germline. Here the CDR3 reads CASREDSPNLPQHF. CDR3 nucleotides: TGTGCCAGCAGGGAGGACAGCCCTAATTTGCCCCAGCATTTT.

This clone has a single count. V is TRBV24-1 and J is TRBJ2-2; 9 nucleotides agree with TRBD2. Trimming at V came to 2 bases and at J to 3 bases, leaving 9 bases not matched to a gene. The CDR3 consists of 18 residues. Germline V gene sequence: CDR1 KGHDR, CDR2 SFDVKD. This CDR3 is CATSDSVTLAGDTGELFF. CDR3 nucleotides: TGTGCCACCAGTGATTCAGTAACACTAGCGGGCGACACCGGGGAGCTGTTTTTT.

The V call is TRBV27, the J call TRBJ1-6; D is unresolved. V was trimmed by 6 bases and J by 0 bases, leaving 9 bases between them. CDR3 size: 15 residues. Germline CDR1 and CDR2: MNHEY and SMNVEV (reference sequence). The CDR3 bases are TGTGCCAGCAGCCCGGGGAGCTCCTATAATTCACCCCTCCACTTT. This encodes CASSPGSSYNSPLHF.

J is TRBJ1-1 and V is TRBV7-9; unclear D gene. In germline, CDR1 is SEHNR, CDR2 FQNEAQ (reference sequence). Trimming took off 1 base at V and 1 base at J, with 10 bases between the two ends. The CDR3 contains 15 residues. CDR3 sequence (DNA): TGTGCCAGCAGCTTAGGTATATCAGGGAACACTGAAGCTTTCTTT. Amino acid sequence: CASSLGISGNTEAFF.

V usage is TRBV7-9 and J usage is TRBJ1-6; 7 positions match TRBD1. Trimming took 8 bases from V and 6 from J; bases not matched to a gene: 1. Per the germline V gene, CDR1 is SEHNR and CDR2 is FQNEAQ (reference sequence). The CDR3 runs 12 residues. As DNA, the CDR3 is TGTGCCAGCGGGACAGCTAATTCACCCCTCCACTTT. It specifies CASGTANSPLHF.

This chain links TRBV18 with TRBJ1-4, with 7 nucleotides matching TRBD1. The CDR3 contains 18 residues. V trimming: 3 bases; J trimming: 9 bases; junction bases outside the gene matches: 19. In germline, CDR1 is KGHSH, CDR2 LQKENI. DNA of the CDR3: TGTGCCAGCTCACCGACCGGGACAGAACCATTGATCGGAAAAAAACTGTTTTTT. This gives the protein CASSPTGTEPLIGKKLFF.

The genes are TRBV27 and TRBJ2-3; 8 bases are a match to TRBD1. Germline V lookup: CDR1 MNHEY, CDR2 SMNVEV (reference sequence). V lost 3 bases to trimming and J lost 6 bases; unmatched junction nucleotides: 8. The CDR3 loop spans 15 amino acids. The CDR3 loop is CASSFTRTGRDTQYF. The CDR3, as DNA: TGTGCCAGCAGTTTCACCAGGACAGGGCGGGATACGCAGTATTTT.

The J gene is TRBJ1-5, the V gene TRBV2; 9 bases fit TRBD1. Germline CDR1 and CDR2: SNHLY and FYNNEI. V lost 7 bases, J lost 2 bases, and 9 bases stayed unmatched. The CDR3 has 16 residues. CDR3 DNA sequence: TGTGCCAGCAAGTCGACAGGGGGTTTGGGCAATCAGCCCCAGCATTTT. Translating gives CASKSTGGLGNQPQHF.

The V gene is TRBV27, the J gene TRBJ1-5; TRBD1 aligns across 7 bases. Germline loops: CDR1 MNHEY, CDR2 SMNVEV (reference sequence). V lost 5 bases to trimming and J lost 7 bases; unmatched junction nucleotides: 8. The CDR3 extends over 14 amino acids. CDR3 loop: CASSAQGDDQPQHF. As DNA, the CDR3 is TGTGCCAGCAGTGCCCAGGGGGATGACCAGCCCCAGCATTTT.

The gene calls are TRBV6-5 and TRBJ2-3; a weak D match, TRBD2 (6 bases). The CDR3 contains 15 residues. The germline CDR1 and CDR2 sequences are MNHEY and SVGAGI. The V gene lost 2 bases and the J gene lost 6 bases, with 15 bases spanning the gap. The DNA for the CDR3 is TGTGCCAGCAGTTACGGAACCACCGGAGGGGATACGCAGTATTTT. Its protein product is CASSYGTTGGDTQYF.

The table lists this clone with a count of one. This chain connects TRBV19 to TRBJ2-5, with a weak D call TRBD1 (6 bases). Looked up from germline, CDR1 is LNHDA and CDR2 is SQIVND (reference sequence). CDR3 length: 13 amino acids. The germline V and J ends were trimmed by 8 bases and 4 bases, with 14 bases remaining between them. In DNA, the CDR3 is TGTGCCAGTGAGACAAAAGGGGGAGAGACCCAGTACTTC. Amino acid sequence: CASETKGGETQYF.

The chain recombines TRBV9 with TRBJ2-2; 8 bases fit TRBD1. The V segment lost 5 bases and the J segment 6 bases; nucleotides outside the gene matches: 6. The germline V gene has CDR1 SGDLS and CDR2 YYNGEE. The CDR3 runs to 14 residues. The CDR3 region is CASRGQGGAGELFF. DNA for the CDR3: TGTGCCAGCAGAGGACAGGGCGGGGCCGGGGAGCTGTTTTTT.

The chain is built from TRBV9 and TRBJ1-6; TRBD1 aligns across 8 bases. Per the germline V gene, CDR1 is SGDLS and CDR2 is YYNGEE. The CDR3 is made up of 17 amino acids. Trimming cost V 3 bases and J 5 bases; bases outside gene matches: 10. The CDR3 DNA is TGTGCCAGCAGCGGTCCCCTTCAGGGGGCTCATAATTCACCCCTCCACTTT. Protein: CASSGPLQGAHNSPLHF. Looking up the rest from reference TRBV9 and TRBJ1-6 gives the full variable domain: DSGVTQTPKHLITATGQRVTLRCSPRSGDLSVYWYQQSLDQGLQFLIQYYNGEERAKGNILERFSAQQFPDLHSELNLSSLELGDSALYFCASSGPLQGAHNSPLHFGNGTRLTVT.

The chain carries TRBV11-1 and TRBJ2-1; 7 nucleotides align to TRBD1. Germline loops: CDR1 SGHAT, CDR2 FQDESV (reference sequence). This CDR3 region has 15 residues. After removal of 1 base from V and 7 bases from J, the junction contained 7 bases not matched to a gene. Here the CDR3 DNA reads TGTGCCAGCAGCTTAGAGGCGGCAGGGGGTAATGAGCAGTTCTTC. Its translation is CASSLEAAGGNEQFF.

This clone was picked up a small number of times. The rearrangement joins TRBV12-3 or TRBV12-4 to TRBJ2-7; D may be TRBD1 (5 bases). This CDR3 has 13 amino acids. Trimming cost V 7 bases and J 2 bases, with 12 bases left between them. The CDR3 region is CASTSRVTYEQYF. The CDR3 coding sequence is TGTGCCAGCACCTCCAGGGTTACCTACGAGCAGTACTTC.

The V call is TRBV7-2, the J call TRBJ1-1; D remains ambiguous. CDR1 and CDR2 from the germline V gene are SGHTA and FQGNSA. V lost 6 bases and J lost 10, with 15 bases in between. CDR3 length: 12 amino acids. This CDR3 reads CASSASWSTAFF. The DNA for the CDR3 is TGTGCCAGCAGTGCCTCGTGGTCTACAGCTTTCTTT.

This chain uses TRBV9 with TRBJ2-1; TRBD2 matches at 8 bases. Germline loops: CDR1 SGDLS, CDR2 YYNGEE. CDR3 size: 15 residues. V shed 0 bases, J shed 4 bases, and the junction held 3 bases outside the gene matches. The CDR3 is CASSVELAVYNEQFF. Written as DNA, the CDR3 is TGTGCCAGCAGCGTAGAACTAGCGGTATACAATGAGCAGTTCTTC. Supplemented by reference TRBV9 and TRBJ2-1, the full variable domain reads DSGVTQTPKHLITATGQRVTLRCSPRSGDLSVYWYQQSLDQGLQFLIQYYNGEERAKGNILERFSAQQFPDLHSELNLSSLELGDSALYFCASSVELAVYNEQFFGPGTRLTVL.

This chain links TRBV7-2 with TRBJ2-7, with 10 bases that match TRBD1. V lost 8 bases, J lost 3 bases, and 16 bases stayed unmatched. CDR1 is SGHTA, CDR2 FQGNSA, per germline. CDR3 length: 17 residues. The CDR3 DNA follows: TGTGCCAGCTTGGGACAGGGGTCGGGACCCTCCTTCTACGAGCAGTACTTC. Translating gives CASLGQGSGPSFYEQYF.

The chain carries TRBV19 and TRBJ1-6; D perhaps matches TRBD1 (6 bases). The CDR3 loop spans 17 amino acids. Germline values: CDR1 LNHDA, CDR2 SQIVND (reference sequence). Trimming pared 11 bases from V and 1 base from J, leaving 21 bases between. For the CDR3, the DNA is TGTGCCCGAGGAGGCGGTGGACAGTATTCCTATAATTCACCCCTCCACTTT. It encodes CARGGGGQYSYNSPLHF.